A selection of T cell receptor beta chains follows, all from one sample in a study of control samples from healthy donors and cancer patients. Sequenced by immunoSEQ multiplex PCR; TCRdb stores in-frame clones only, minus some. Among roughly 74,000 clones listed, around 94% were seen once. Sequencing was done on a sample of blood. These receptor sequences come from a woman aged 18-30 years in good health. Each CDR3 is given with its conserved first and last residue. Fields, in order: D gene, J gene, clone size, V gene, CDR3 DNA, CDR3 protein. The D gene is left open where the match is weak. Clone size is stated in some rows and not others, as once, few, many or a class when expanded.

>-|TRBJ1-5|-|TRBV6-1
TGTGCCAGCAGTGAGCGGTCTAATCAGCCCCAGCATTTT
CASSERSNQPQHF
>-|TRBJ2-1|-|TRBV2
TGTGCCAGCAGTGGCCTAGCCAATGAGCAGTTCTTC
CASSGLANEQFF
>-|TRBJ1-2|-|TRBV29-1
TGCAGCGTCGAAAGTGGCTACACCTTC
CSVESGYTF
>TRBD2|TRBJ2-5|-|TRBV15
TGTGCCACCAGTCGGGGCGGGGGAGAGACCCAGTACTTC
CATSRGGGETQYF
>-|TRBJ1-1|-|TRBV7-9
TGTGCCAGCAGCCCGCCCAGTGGAGGGAGCACTGAAGCTTTCTTT
CASSPPSGGSTEAFF
>-|TRBJ2-3|-|TRBV11-3
TGTGCCAGCAGCTATGGCACAGATACGCAGTATTTT
CASSYGTDTQYF
>-|TRBJ1-1|few|TRBV28
TGTGCCAGCAGTAGGGCGACAAATATGAACACTGAAGCTTTCTTT
CASSRATNMNTEAFF
>-|TRBJ1-5|-|TRBV24-1
TGTGCCACCAGTGAATCGATAATCAATCAGCCCCAGCATTTT
CATSESIINQPQHF
>TRBD2|TRBJ2-6|-|TRBV28
TGTGCCAGCAGTTTATTTGCTAGCGGGAGCTCTGGGGCCAACGTCCTGACTTTC
CASSLFASGSSGANVLTF
>-|TRBJ2-2|-|TRBV6-7
TGTGCCTACCCTTTCGGGGGGCGCACCGGGGAGCTGTTTTTT
CAYPFGGRTGELFF
>TRBD1|TRBJ1-5|-|TRBV19
TGTGCCAGTAGTATAGCGAGTCAGGGGGTCAGACAGCCCCAGCATTTT
CASSIASQGVRQPQHF
>-|TRBJ2-3|-|TRBV4-2
TGTGCCAGCAGCCAAGATTCGGGAGCTACGCAGTATTTT
CASSQDSGATQYF
>TRBD1|TRBJ2-2|-|TRBV6-1
TGTGCCAGCAGCCCGGACAGGGGCACCGGGGAGCTGTTTTTT
CASSPDRGTGELFF
>-|TRBJ2-1|-|TRBV6-5
TGTGCCAGCAGTCACGGCGATGCCGTTTACAATGAGCAGTTCTTC
CASSHGDAVYNEQFF
>-|TRBJ2-7|-|TRBV5-1
TGCGCCAGCAGCTTGGCAGGGAACGTCCCCTACGAGCAGTACTTC
CASSLAGNVPYEQYF
>-|TRBJ1-4|-|TRBV13
TGTGCCAGCAGCTGGCGAGTGGGCGGGTCAACTGAAAAACTGTTTTTT
CASSWRVGGSTEKLFF
>TRBD1|TRBJ1-5|-|TRBV28
TGTGCCAGCAGACCCCGGGACAGGCACAATCAGCCCCAGCATTTT
CASRPRDRHNQPQHF
>-|TRBJ1-6|-|TRBV19
TGTGCCAGTAGTACTGGACGGGATTATTCACCCCTCCACTTT
CASSTGRDYSPLHF
>TRBD1|TRBJ2-7|once|TRBV5-6
TGTGCCAGCAGCTACAACAGGGGGCTGCGGGGCGAGCAGTACTTC
CASSYNRGLRGEQYF
>-|TRBJ1-4|-|TRBV9
TGTGCCAGCAGCGGCCAGGGGCTGGGAGAAAAACTGTTTTTT
CASSGQGLGEKLFF
>TRBD2|TRBJ2-7|-|TRBV18
TGTGCCAGCTCAACGACTAGCAAATACGAGCAGTACTTC
CASSTTSKYEQYF